This T cell receptor beta chain was recorded in a study of identical twins (TCRdb year 2016). Some background on the complete study: To test whether fetal clonotypes persist, this study deep-sequenced TCR alpha and beta repertoires from monozygotic twins, from unrelated adults of various ages, and from cord blood. To rule out contamination, the twin experiments were replicated at different times with different library preparation protocols.

What the authors observed across the whole study: A weaker excess of twin sharing was found in beta out-of-frame sequences because the signal-to-noise ratio was lowered by fewer shared sequences. Invariant T cells such as MAIT and iNKT could partly confound zero-insertion analyses, though diverse VJ usage argued against this for most clonotypes. Out-of-frame TCR alpha sharing in monozygotic twins was systematically underestimated by recombination models, whereas sharing between unrelated individuals was in agreement with the recombination models. Because the same donors could not be followed over many years, the conclusions relied on cross-sectional statistical analysis. Fewer insertions were carried by abundant cord blood beta clonotypes; a weaker similar trend was observed in young adult naive repertoires, while no such trend was observed in memory repertoires. Compared with coincidental sharing between unrelated individuals, out-of-frame TCR alpha sequences shared between twins showed an excess of sequences with low generation probability.

Every donor in the study was a healthy Caucasian. The twin cohort consisted of three pairs of female monozygotic twins, all aged roughly 18 to 30 years. RNA for TCR libraries was isolated from peripheral blood mononuclear cells. Libraries were built with 5' RACE. These reads were obtained on an Illumina HiSeq 2000. A universal primer binding site was added through template switching, and the final cDNA carried a unique molecular identifier so that TCR cDNA molecules could be counted accurately. Specific primers in the conserved constant-segment region were used to synthesize first-strand cDNA for TCR alpha and beta chains. Each cDNA library was double barcoded, with a SMART-Mk sample barcode plus Illumina barcodes, to control for contamination. TruSeq adapter sequences, together with Illumina sample barcodes, were added in two successive PCR steps. The TCR alpha and beta cDNA libraries were sequenced on the Illumina HiSeq platform using custom primers. Per the original workflow: MiGEC was used to process raw reads and extract unique molecular identifiers, and MiXCR was used to find CDR3 positions. Recombination models were inferred per individual with the repgenHMM and IGoR tools using an EM algorithm. Shared clonotypes were analyzed with the tcR package in R, and sharing was normalized by the product of cloneset sizes. Out-of-frame nonproductive sequences were analyzed to study raw recombination free of thymic and clonal selection effects. TCRdb applied fastp at Q25 and MiXCR to the public reads, then kept only in-frame beta chains. One record per CDR3 amino acid sequence lists the most common genes and DNA. Here the V and J calls rest on TCRdb's processing, not on the authors' analysis. For this sample there are 570,000 or so distinct CDR3 sequences; roughly 9.5% appear just once. Around 3.2% of the sample is held by the ten biggest clonotypes.

For CDR1 and CDR2, the germline V gene (reference sequence) lists MNHEY and SMNVEV. Cut back by 4 bases and 3 bases, the V and J ends lie 8 bases apart. Including cysteine and phenylalanine, the CDR3 has 13 amino acids. The kept DNA is CDR3 alone, 39 bases in frame from the first base. As concerns this clonotype: Its recognized antigen is unknown. No clone much larger than this one lies a single base away; base qualities are absent.

Another study also made use of these data, one on yellow fever vaccine responses in identical twins. As that second study puts it: According to the authors, the vaccine-induced T cell response in identical twins seemed to be partly convergent and partly specific to each individual. Focusing on identical twins, the study followed the T cell clones that responded to the vaccine, and did so with precision.

The rearranged segments are TRBV27 and TRBJ2-3, with the D gene not clear enough to name. The sequenced sample was PBMCs. This TCR was sampled from a woman aged 18-29 years in good health. The bases are TGTGCCAGCAGTTATTGGGCTACAGATACGCAGTATTTT. Its amino acids are CASSYWATDTQYF.